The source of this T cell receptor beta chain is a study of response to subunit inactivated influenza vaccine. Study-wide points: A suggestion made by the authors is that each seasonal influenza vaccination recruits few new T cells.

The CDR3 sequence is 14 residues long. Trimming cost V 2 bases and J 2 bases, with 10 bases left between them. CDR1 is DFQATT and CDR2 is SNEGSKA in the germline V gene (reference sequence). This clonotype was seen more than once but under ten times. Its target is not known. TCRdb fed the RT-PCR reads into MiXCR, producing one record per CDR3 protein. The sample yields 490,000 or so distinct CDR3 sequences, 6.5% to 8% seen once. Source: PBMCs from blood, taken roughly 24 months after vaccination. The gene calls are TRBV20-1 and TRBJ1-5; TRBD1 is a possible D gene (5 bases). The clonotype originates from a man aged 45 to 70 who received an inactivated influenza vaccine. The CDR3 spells CSARSTVGNQPQHF. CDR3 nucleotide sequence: TGCAGTGCTAGATCGACAGTAGGCAATCAGCCCCAGCATTTT.